A selection of T cell receptor beta chains follows, all from one sample in a study of siplizumab effects on memory and regulatory T cells. No antigen has been identified for these receptors. Assay used: immunoSEQ multiplex PCR; TCRdb lists only in-frame clones, some missing. The sample lists 2,500 to 3,500 clones; around 54% were seen once. Sequenced sample: CFSE-low (dividing) CD4+ T cells sorted from an allogeneic mixed lymphocyte reaction. The receptors stem from a human donor in good health; the cells came from an allogeneic mixed lymphocyte reaction. Each CDR3 is given with its conserved first and last residue. The order of the fields is V gene, clone size, J gene, D gene, CDR3 protein, CDR3 DNA. D genes are given only for firm matches. Only part of the rows carry a size: once, few, many, or a class if the clone is expanded.

>TRBV6-1|-|TRBJ2-7|-
CATGGDRAHEQYF
TGTGCCACCGGGGGGGACAGGGCGCACGAGCAGTACTTC
>TRBV7-2|-|TRBJ2-7|-
CASSPRSSGEQYF
TGTGCCAGCAGCCCGCGATCAAGTGGCGAGCAGTACTTC
>TRBV6-5|-|TRBJ1-6|-
CASSPREGYNSPLHF
TGTGCCAGCAGTCCCCGCGAGGGCTATAATTCACCCCTCCACTTT
>TRBV6-5|-|TRBJ1-2|-
CASSSPNGGYTF
TGTGCCAGCAGTTCCCCTAATGGAGGCTACACCTTC
>TRBV7-9|large|TRBJ1-2|-
CASSLVRGVNYGYTF
TGTGCCAGCAGCTTAGTCAGGGGAGTGAACTATGGCTACACCTTC
>TRBV30|-|TRBJ2-2|-
CAWWQGSTGELFF
TGTGCCTGGTGGCAGGGTAGCACCGGGGAGCTGTTTTTT
>TRBV30|-|TRBJ1-2|-
CAWIGGSNYGYTF
TGTGCCTGGATCGGGGGCAGTAACTATGGCTACACCTTC
>TRBV5-4|few|TRBJ2-7|-
CASSIGGPQLEQYF
TGTGCCAGCAGCATAGGTGGACCACAGCTAGAGCAGTACTTC
>TRBV11-2|few|TRBJ2-1|TRBD2
CASSLGGGARLYNEQFF
TGTGCCAGCAGCTTGGGCGGGGGGGCCCGACTCTACAATGAGCAGTTCTTC
>TRBV6-4|few|TRBJ1-1|-
CASSDNSQTEAFF
TGTGCCAGCAGTGACAACAGTCAAACTGAAGCTTTCTTT
>TRBV29-1|large|TRBJ2-3|TRBD2
CSVRTSGSSTDTQYF
TGCAGCGTAAGGACTAGCGGGAGTAGCACAGATACGCAGTATTTT
>TRBV6-5|-|TRBJ2-1|TRBD2
CASSGTSGRAYEQFF
TGTGCCAGCAGTGGGACTAGCGGGAGGGCCTATGAGCAGTTCTTC
>TRBV5-4|-|TRBJ2-7|TRBD2
CASSLGSGNYEQYF
TGTGCCAGCAGCTTGGGTAGCGGGAACTACGAGCAGTACTTC
>TRBV4-2|few|TRBJ2-5|-
CASSQENHETQYF
TGTGCCAGCAGCCAAGAAAATCACGAGACCCAGTACTTC
>TRBV4-1|-|TRBJ1-2|-
CASSHPLKGQRVEGYTF
TGCGCCAGCAGCCACCCCCTTAAAGGACAGCGGGTAGAAGGCTACACCTTC
>TRBV10-2|few|TRBJ1-2|-
CASTQGRGSYTF
TGCGCCAGCACACAGGGTCGAGGTAGCTACACCTTC
>TRBV6-1|-|TRBJ1-2|TRBD1
CASRTTGAYYGYTF
TGTGCCAGCAGGACGACAGGGGCTTACTATGGCTACACCTTC
>TRBV6-5|-|TRBJ1-3|-
CASRVGNTIYF
TGTGCCAGCAGGGTCGGAAACACCATATATTTT
>TRBV29-1|-|TRBJ2-1|TRBD2
CSVLLTSGGTYNEQFF
TGCAGCGTCCTTCTGACTAGCGGGGGTACCTACAATGAGCAGTTCTTC
>TRBV14|-|TRBJ1-2|-
CASSQDLGTLYGYTF
TGTGCCAGCAGCCAAGATCTCGGGACACTCTATGGCTACACCTTC
>TRBV11-3|-|TRBJ2-4|-
CAGSFRQALAKNIQYF
TGTGCCGGCAGCTTCCGACAGGCTCTAGCCAAAAACATTCAGTACTTC
>TRBV19|-|TRBJ2-7|-
CASSIDLFLEQYF
TGTGCCAGTAGTATAGATCTATTCCTCGAGCAGTACTTC